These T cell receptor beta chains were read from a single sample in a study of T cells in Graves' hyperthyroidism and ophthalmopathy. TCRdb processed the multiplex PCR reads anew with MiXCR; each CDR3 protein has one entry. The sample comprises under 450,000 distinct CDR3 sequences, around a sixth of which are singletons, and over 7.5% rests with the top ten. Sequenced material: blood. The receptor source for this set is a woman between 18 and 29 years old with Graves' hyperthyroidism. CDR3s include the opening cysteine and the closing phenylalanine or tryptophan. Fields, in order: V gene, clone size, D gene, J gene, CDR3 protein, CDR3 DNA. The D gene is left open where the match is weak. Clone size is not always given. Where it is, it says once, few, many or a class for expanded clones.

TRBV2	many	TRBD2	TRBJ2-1	CASFGTSAYNEQFF	TGTGCCAGTTTCGGGACTAGCGCATACAATGAGCAGTTCTTC
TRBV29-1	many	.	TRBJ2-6	CSVVGAGANVLTF	TGCAGCGTTGTGGGAGCTGGGGCCAACGTCCTGACTTTC
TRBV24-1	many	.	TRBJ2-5	CATSEGPQETQYF	TGTGCCACCAGTGAGGGACCGCAAGAGACCCAGTACTTC
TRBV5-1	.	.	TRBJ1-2	CASSLDSRGYTF	TGCGCCAGCAGCCTCGACAGTAGGGGCTACACCTTC
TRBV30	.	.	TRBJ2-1	CAWTGLYNEQFF	TGTGCCTGGACAGGGCTATACAATGAGCAGTTCTTC
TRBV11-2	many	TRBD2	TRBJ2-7	CASLGLAGSSYEQYF	TGTGCCAGCCTAGGACTAGCGGGAAGTAGCTACGAGCAGTACTTC
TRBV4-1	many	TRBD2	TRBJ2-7	CASSRPSGRVYEQYF	TGCGCCAGCAGCCGACCTAGCGGGAGGGTATACGAGCAGTACTTC
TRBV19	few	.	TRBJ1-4	CASTRTSGSNEKLFF	TGTGCCAGTACCAGGACGAGCGGATCTAATGAAAAACTGTTTTTT
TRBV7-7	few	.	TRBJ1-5	CASRPWGVVGQPQHF	TGTGCTAGCCGACCCTGGGGGGTCGTCGGACAGCCCCAGCATTTT
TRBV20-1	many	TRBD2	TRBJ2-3	CSARDLISGTSTDTQYF	TGCAGTGCTAGAGATCTTATTAGCGGGACTAGCACAGATACGCAGTATTTT
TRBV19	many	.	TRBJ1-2	CASNEQQGSNYGYTF	TGTGCCAGTAACGAACAACAGGGATCTAACTATGGCTACACCTTC
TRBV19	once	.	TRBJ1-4	CANSIGRAAEKLFF	TGTGCCAATAGTATAGGTCGGGCTGCTGAAAAACTGTTTTTT
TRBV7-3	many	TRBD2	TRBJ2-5	CASSSSGGLQETQYF	TGTGCCAGCAGCTCCAGCGGGGGTTTACAAGAGACCCAGTACTTC
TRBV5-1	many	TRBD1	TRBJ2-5	CASSLVGQGETQYF	TGCGCCAGCAGCTTGGTTGGACAGGGGGAGACCCAGTACTTC
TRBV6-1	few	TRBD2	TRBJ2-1	CAGSSGLSYNEQFF	TGTGCCGGCTCTAGCGGCCTCTCCTACAATGAGCAGTTCTTC
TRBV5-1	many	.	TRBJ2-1	CASRRTADEQFF	TGCGCCAGCAGGCGGACAGCTGATGAGCAGTTCTTC
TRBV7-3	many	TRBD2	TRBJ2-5	CASSLKAGGLVTQYF	TGTGCCAGCAGCTTAAAAGCGGGGGGGCTGGTGACCCAGTACTTC
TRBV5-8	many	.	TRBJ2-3	CASSLAEGLSDTQYF	TGTGCCAGCAGCTTGGCGGAGGGCTTATCAGATACGCAGTATTTT
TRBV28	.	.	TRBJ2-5	CASSERFGAETQYF	TGTGCCAGCAGTGAACGGTTCGGAGCAGAGACCCAGTACTTC
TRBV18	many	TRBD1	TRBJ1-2	CASSSTGDGYGYTF	TGTGCCAGCTCATCGACAGGGGATGGCTATGGCTACACCTTC
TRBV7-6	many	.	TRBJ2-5	CASPQNRREETQYF	TGTGCCAGCCCCCAAAACCGCAGGGAAGAGACCCAGTACTTC
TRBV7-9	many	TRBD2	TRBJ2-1	CASSSPGIAGWGEQFF	TGTGCCAGCAGCTCGCCCGGAATAGCGGGGTGGGGTGAGCAGTTCTTC
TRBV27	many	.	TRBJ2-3	CASSFRGGGTDTQYF	TGTGCCAGCAGTTTCCGAGGGGGGGGTACAGATACGCAGTATTTT
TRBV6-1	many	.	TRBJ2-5	CASSAVGTGQETQYF	TGTGCCAGCAGTGCCGTGGGGACTGGTCAAGAGACCCAGTACTTC
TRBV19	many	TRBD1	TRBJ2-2	CASSRRTGGTNTGELFF	TGTGCCAGTAGTCGCAGGACAGGGGGTACGAACACCGGGGAGCTGTTTTTT
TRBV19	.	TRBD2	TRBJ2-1	CASSMGSGGAPYNEQFF	TGTGCCAGTAGTATGGGGAGCGGGGGGGCTCCTTACAATGAGCAGTTCTTC